These 5 T cell receptor beta chains were all obtained from the same sample, sequenced in a study of beta chain features in type 1 diabetes. Study results and caveats: When Type 1 diabetes patients were examined, their TCRB CDR3s proved moderately but significantly shorter in all four CD4+ subsets.

Antigens of these TCRs are unknown. As every portion of the isolated RNA was reverse transcribed, the sequencing read expressed TCRB transcripts. Data came from immunoSEQ multiplex PCR; TCRdb stores just in-frame clones and leaves some out. The sample consists of 93,000 or so clones, about 26% of them appearing once. Sequencing used central memory CD4+ T cells from blood. The source is a woman aged 18-35 years with type 1 diabetes.

The chain joins TRBV11-2 to TRBJ2-5; D might be TRBD1 (5 bases). CDR1 and CDR2 from the germline V gene are SGHAT and FQNNGV. The CDR3 is 12 residues long. The V and J ends lost 2 bases and 5 bases respectively, with 6 bases between them. The CDR3: CASSLKGETQYF. CDR3 bases: TGTGCCAGCAGCTTAAAGGGGGAGACCCAGTACTTC.

This clone was found a few times. The CDR3 here is CAWSADHYSEKLFF. The CDR3 coding sequence is TGTGCCTGGAGTGCGGATCATTACAGTGAAAAACTGTTTTTT. The gene calls are TRBV30 and TRBJ1-4; D gene ambiguous. Germline assignment: CDR1 GTSNPN and CDR2 SVGIG (reference sequence). This CDR3 contains 14 residues. Trimming left V 1 base short and J 7 bases short, with 13 bases between. The entire variable domain, with the rest obtained from reference TRBV30 and TRBJ1-4, is as follows: SQTIHQWPATLVQPVGSPLSLECTVEGTSNPNLYWYRQAAGRGLQLLFYSVGIGQISSEVPQNLSASRPQDRQFILSSKKLLLSDSGFYLCAWSADHYSEKLFFGSGTQLSVL.

On this clone itself: The sample carries other DNA sequences with the same CDR3. The V and J genes are TRBV7-9 and TRBJ1-5, with a possible D match to TRBD1 (5 bases). The CDR3 is made up of 14 amino acids. CDR1 and CDR2 (germline): SEHNR, FQNEAQ (reference sequence). The V end was cut by 3 bases, the J end by 7 bases, with 13 bases between. CDR3 nucleotide sequence: TGTGCCAGCAGCTTGGGGGGGTTCGGCCAGCCCCAGCATTTT. It is translated as CASSLGGFGQPQHF.

This clone was counted between two and nine times. The CDR3 region is CASARVPNTEAFF. CDR3 nucleotide sequence: TGTGCCAGCGCCCGGGTCCCCAACACTGAAGCTTTCTTT. V usage is TRBV6-6 and J usage is TRBJ1-1; D is unresolved. CDR3 length: 13 amino acids. V lost 8 bases, J lost 2 bases, and 12 bases lay in between. The V gene's germline CDR1 is MNHNY and CDR2 SVGAGI (reference sequence).

This clone was picked up a small number of times. The CDR3 is CASSPRPSSGSSDEQFF. CDR3 nucleotides: TGTGCCAGCTCACCCCGCCCCTCTAGCGGGAGTAGTGATGAGCAGTTCTTC. The chain links TRBV18 to TRBJ2-1; 10 nucleotides line up with TRBD2. Germline V gives CDR1 KGHSH, CDR2 LQKENI. The CDR3 sequence is 17 residues long. Germline trimming cut 3 bases from V and 8 bases from J; bases unmatched to any gene: 13.